This T cell receptor (beta chain) emerged from a study of T cell responses to AZD1222 COVID-19 vaccine. Notes on the study in general: There were mostly white British donors and more females than males, and clonal diversity was possibly underestimated. Mapped onto spike, vaccine-associated CD4 TCRs spanned it and were dominant at 160-218 and 743-854.

Points on this clone: Its matching antigen is unknown.

The V gene's germline CDR1 is SGHTA and CDR2 FQGNSA. V was clipped by 0 bases and J by 4 bases, with 4 bases between them. This CDR3 region has 13 residues. Assay: immunoSEQ multiplex PCR; the TCRdb copy retains only in-frame clones and omits some. This sample carries 90,000 to 150,000 clones, around 87% of them seen once, and the ten largest clones take approximately 1.3%. This chain connects TRBV7-2 to TRBJ1-3; no firm D call. The input for sequencing was peripheral blood, taken on day 0 of AZD1222 vaccination. The TCR was taken from an adult in good health. Written as DNA, the CDR3 is TGTGCCAGCAGCTTAGCAAGAGGAAACACCATATATTTT. The encoded protein is CASSLARGNTIYF.